This paragraph reports one TCR beta chain. What it binds is unknown. The data were produced by immunoSEQ multiplex PCR, yet TCRdb's version contains in-frame clones alone and is incomplete. The data hold 82,000 or so clones, with 90% to 95% observed a single time. This sample is part of a study of cytomegalovirus exposure and HLA in healthy donors. Regarding the study as a whole: The study designated 160 or so TCR beta chains cytomegalovirus-associated. Whilst most TCR sequences proved rare, a subset of public TCRs occurred across many donors.

Sequencing was carried out using PBMCs. The sequence derives from a woman between 18 and 29 years old in good health and CMV-seronegative.

The CDR3 coding sequence is TGTGCCAGCAGCTTAGACGGCGGGGAAAACACCGGGGAGCTGTTTTTT. Its translation: CASSLDGGENTGELFF. This chain uses TRBV7-9 with TRBJ2-2, with a tentative D call TRBD2 (6 bases). Germline CDR1 is SEHNR and CDR2 is FQNEAQ (reference sequence). V was cut by 1 base and J by 2 bases, with 11 bases left in between. This CDR3 has 16 residues.